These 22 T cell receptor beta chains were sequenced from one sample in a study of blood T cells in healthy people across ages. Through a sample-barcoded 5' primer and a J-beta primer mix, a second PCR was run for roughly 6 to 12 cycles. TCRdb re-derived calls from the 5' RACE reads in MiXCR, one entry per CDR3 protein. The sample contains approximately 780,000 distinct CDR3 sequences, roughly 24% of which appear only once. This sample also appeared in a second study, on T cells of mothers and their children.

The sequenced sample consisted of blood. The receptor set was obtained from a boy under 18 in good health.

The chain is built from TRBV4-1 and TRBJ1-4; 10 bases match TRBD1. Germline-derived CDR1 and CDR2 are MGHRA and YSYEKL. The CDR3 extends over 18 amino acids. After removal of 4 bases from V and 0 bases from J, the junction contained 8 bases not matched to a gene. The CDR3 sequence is CASSPLGQGEATNEKLFF. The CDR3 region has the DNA TGCGCCAGCAGCCCTCTTGGACAGGGGGAAGCAACTAATGAAAAACTGTTTTTT.

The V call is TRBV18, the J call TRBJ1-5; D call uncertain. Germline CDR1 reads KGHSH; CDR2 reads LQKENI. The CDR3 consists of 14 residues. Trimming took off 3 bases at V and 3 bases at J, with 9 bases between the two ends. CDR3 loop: CASSPSPHNQPQHF. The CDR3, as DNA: TGTGCCAGCTCACCTTCCCCTCACAATCAGCCCCAGCATTTT.

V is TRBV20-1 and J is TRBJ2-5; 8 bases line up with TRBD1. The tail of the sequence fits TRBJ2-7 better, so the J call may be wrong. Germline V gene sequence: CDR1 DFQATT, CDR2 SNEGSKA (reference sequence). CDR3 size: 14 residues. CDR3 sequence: CSARAGTGVYEQYF. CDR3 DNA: TGCAGTGCTAGAGCCGGGACAGGTGTTTACGAGCAGTACTTC.

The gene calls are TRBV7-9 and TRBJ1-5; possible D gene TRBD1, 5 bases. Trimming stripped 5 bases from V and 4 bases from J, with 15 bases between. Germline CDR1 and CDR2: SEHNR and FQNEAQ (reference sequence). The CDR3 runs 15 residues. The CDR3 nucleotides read TGTGCCAGCAGCCCAGTGGGGGGTCTAAATCAGCCCCAGCATTTT. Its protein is CASSPVGGLNQPQHF. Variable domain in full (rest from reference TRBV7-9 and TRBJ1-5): DTGVSQNPRHKITKRGQNVTFRCDPISEHNRLYWYRQTLGQGPEFLTYFQNEAQLEKSRLLSDRFSAERPKGSFSTLEIQRTEQGDSAMYLCASSPVGGLNQPQHFGDGTRLSIL.

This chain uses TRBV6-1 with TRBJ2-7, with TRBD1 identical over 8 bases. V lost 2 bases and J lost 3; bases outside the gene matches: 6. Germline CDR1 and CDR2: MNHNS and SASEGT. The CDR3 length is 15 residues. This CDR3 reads CASSEKGTGSYEQYF. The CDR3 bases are TGTGCCAGCAGTGAAAAGGGGACAGGAAGCTACGAGCAGTACTTC.

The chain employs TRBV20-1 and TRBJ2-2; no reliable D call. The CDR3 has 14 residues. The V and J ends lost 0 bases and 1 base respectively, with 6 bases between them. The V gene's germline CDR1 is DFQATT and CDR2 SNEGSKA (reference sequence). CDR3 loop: CSAREGWNTGELFF. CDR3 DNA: TGCAGTGCTAGAGAGGGGTGGAACACCGGGGAGCTGTTTTTT.

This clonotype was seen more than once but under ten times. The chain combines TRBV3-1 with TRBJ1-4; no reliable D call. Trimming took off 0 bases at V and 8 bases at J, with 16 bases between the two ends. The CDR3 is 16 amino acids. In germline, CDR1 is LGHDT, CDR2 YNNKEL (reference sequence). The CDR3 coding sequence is TGTGCCAGCAGCCAAGATGCAGGACTGGCTGGCGAAAAACTGTTTTTT. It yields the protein CASSQDAGLAGEKLFF.

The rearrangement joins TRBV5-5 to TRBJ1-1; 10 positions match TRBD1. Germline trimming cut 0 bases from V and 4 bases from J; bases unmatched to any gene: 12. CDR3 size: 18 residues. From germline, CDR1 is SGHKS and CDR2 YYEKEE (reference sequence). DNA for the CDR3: TGTGCCAGCAGCTTGGCGGATTTGACAGGGGGCATCATCACTGAAGCTTTCTTT. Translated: CASSLADLTGGIITEAFF.

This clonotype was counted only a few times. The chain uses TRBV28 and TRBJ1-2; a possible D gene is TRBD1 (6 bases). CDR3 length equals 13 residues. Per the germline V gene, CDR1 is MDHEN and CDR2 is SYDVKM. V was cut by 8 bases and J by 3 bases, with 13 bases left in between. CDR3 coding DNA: TGTGCCAGCCATACAGGGACGTACTATGGCTACACCTTC. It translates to CASHTGTYYGYTF.

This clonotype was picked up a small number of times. The CDR3 sequence: CASSWGPQQGFAYEQYF. The CDR3 nucleotides read TGTGCCAGCAGCTGGGGCCCCCAACAGGGATTCGCCTACGAGCAGTACTTC. V gene TRBV5-5 combines with J gene TRBJ2-7; possibly TRBD1 for D (6 bases). Germline V lookup: CDR1 SGHKS, CDR2 YYEKEE (reference sequence). Between the trimmed V and J ends, which lost 3 bases and 2 bases, there was a span of 21 bases. CDR3 length equals 17 residues.

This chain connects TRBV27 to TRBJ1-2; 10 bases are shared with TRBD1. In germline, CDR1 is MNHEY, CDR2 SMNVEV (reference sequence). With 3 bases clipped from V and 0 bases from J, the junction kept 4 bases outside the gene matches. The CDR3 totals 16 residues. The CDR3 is CASSLTGGLPNYGYTF. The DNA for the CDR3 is TGTGCCAGCAGTTTGACAGGGGGCTTGCCTAACTATGGCTACACCTTC.

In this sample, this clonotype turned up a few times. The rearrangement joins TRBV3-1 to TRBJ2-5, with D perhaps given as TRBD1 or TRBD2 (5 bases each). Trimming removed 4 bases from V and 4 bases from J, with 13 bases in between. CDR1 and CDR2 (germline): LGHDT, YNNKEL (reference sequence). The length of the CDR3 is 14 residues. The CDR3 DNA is TGTGCCAGCAGCCCAGATGTGGGGGTAGAGACCCAGTACTTC. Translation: CASSPDVGVETQYF.

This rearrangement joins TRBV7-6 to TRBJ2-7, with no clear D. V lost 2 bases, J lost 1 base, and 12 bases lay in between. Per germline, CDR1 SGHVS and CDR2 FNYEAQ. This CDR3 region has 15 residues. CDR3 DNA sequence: TGTGCCAGCAGCTTAAGTCCCGGACGTTCCTACGAGCAGTACTTC. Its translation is CASSLSPGRSYEQYF. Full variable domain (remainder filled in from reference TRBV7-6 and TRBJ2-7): GAGVSQSPRYKVTKRGQDVALRCDPISGHVSLYWYRQALGQGPEFLTYFNYEAQQDKSGLPNDRFSAERPEGSISTLTIQRTEQRDSAMYRCASSLSPGRSYEQYFGPGTRLTVT.

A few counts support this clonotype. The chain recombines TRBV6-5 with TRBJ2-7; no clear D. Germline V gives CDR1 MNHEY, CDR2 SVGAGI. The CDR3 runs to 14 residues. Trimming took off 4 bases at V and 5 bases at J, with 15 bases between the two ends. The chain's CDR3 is CASSFSRSSNEQYF. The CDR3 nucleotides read TGTGCCAGCAGTTTCTCACGGTCTTCCAACGAGCAGTACTTC.

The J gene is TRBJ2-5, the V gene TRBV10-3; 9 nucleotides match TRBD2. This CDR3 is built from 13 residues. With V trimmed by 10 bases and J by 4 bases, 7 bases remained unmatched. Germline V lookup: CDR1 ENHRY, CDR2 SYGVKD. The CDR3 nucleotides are TGTGCCACCCAGATTAGCGGGAGAGAGACCCAGTACTTC. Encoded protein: CATQISGRETQYF.

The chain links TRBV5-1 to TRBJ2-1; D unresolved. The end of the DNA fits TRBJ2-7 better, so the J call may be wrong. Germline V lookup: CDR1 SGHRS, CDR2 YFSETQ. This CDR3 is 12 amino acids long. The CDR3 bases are TGCGCCAGCAGCATCGACGCCTACGAGCAGTACTTC. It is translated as CASSIDAYEQYF.

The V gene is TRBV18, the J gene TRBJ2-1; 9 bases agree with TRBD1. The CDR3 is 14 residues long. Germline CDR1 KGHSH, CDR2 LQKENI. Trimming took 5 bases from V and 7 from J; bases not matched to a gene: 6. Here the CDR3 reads CASSERQGDNEQFF. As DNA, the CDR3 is TGTGCCAGCTCAGAGAGACAGGGGGATAATGAGCAGTTCTTC. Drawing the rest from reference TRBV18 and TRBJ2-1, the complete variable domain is NAGVMQNPRHLVRRRGQEARLRCSPMKGHSHVYWYRQLPEEGLKFMVYLQKENIIDESGMPKERFSAEFPKEGPSILRIQQVVRGDSAAYFCASSERQGDNEQFFGPGTRLTVL.

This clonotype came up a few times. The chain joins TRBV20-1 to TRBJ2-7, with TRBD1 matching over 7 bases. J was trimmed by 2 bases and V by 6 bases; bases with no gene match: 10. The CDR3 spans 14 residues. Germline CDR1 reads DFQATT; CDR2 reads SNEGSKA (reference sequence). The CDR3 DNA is TGCAGTGCGATTGACAGGGAAGTAACCTACGAGCAGTACTTC. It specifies CSAIDREVTYEQYF.

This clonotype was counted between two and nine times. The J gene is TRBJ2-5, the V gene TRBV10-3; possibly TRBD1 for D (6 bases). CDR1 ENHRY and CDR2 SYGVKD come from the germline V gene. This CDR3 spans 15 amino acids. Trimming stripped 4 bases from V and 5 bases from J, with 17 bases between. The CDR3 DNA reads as TGTGCCATCAGTGGGGACATCGGCCAGGAGGAGACCCAGTACTTC. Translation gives CAISGDIGQEETQYF.

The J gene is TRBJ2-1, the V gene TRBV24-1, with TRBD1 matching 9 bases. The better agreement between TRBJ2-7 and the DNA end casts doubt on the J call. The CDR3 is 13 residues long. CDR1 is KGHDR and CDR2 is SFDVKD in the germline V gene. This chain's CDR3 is CATGQGGGYEQYF. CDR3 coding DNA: TGTGCCACGGGACAGGGAGGAGGTTACGAGCAGTACTTC.

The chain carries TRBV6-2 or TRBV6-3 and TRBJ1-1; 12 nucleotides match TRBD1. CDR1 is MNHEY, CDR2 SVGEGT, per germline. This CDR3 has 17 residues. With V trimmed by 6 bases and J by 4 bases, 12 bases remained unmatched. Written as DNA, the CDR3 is TGTGCCAGCAGCTCCCGGGACAGGGGGCGAAGGGGCACTGAAGCTTTCTTT. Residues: CASSSRDRGRRGTEAFF.

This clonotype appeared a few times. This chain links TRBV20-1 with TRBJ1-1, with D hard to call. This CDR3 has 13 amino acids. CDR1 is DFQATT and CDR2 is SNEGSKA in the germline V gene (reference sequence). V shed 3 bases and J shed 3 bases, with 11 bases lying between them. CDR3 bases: TGCAGTGCTAGTCTTCAGGCGGACACTGAAGCTTTCTTT. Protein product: CSASLQADTEAFF.